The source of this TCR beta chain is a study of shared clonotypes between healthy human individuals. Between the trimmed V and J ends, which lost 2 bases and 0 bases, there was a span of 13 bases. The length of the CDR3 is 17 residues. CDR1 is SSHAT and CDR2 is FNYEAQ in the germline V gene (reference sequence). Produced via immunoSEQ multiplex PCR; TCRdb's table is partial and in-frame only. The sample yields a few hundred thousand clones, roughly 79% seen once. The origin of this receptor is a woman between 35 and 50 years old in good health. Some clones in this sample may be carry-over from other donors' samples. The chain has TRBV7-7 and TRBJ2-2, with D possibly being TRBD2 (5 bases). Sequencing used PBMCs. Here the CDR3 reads CASSLRPGGPNTGELFF. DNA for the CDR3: TGTGCCAGCAGCTTACGGCCAGGCGGGCCGAACACCGGGGAGCTGTTTTTT.